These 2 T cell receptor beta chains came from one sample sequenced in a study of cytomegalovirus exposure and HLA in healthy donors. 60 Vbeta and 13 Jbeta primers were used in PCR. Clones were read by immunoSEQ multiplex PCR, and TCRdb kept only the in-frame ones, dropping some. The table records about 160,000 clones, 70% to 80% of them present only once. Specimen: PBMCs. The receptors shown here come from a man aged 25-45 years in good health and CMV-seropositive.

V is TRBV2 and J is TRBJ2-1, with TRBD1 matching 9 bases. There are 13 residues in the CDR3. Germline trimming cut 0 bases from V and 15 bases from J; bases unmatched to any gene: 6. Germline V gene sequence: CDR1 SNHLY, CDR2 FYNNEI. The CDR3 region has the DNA TGTGCCAGCAGTGAAGCTCGGACAGGGGTAGGGTTCTTC. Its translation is CASSEARTGVGFF.

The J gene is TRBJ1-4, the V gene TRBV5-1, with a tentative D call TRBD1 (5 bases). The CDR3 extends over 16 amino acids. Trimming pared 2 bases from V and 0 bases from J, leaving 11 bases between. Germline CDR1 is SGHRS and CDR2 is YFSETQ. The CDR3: CASSFRDPATNEKLFF. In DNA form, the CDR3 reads TGCGCCAGCAGCTTCAGGGATCCCGCAACTAATGAAAAACTGTTTTTT.